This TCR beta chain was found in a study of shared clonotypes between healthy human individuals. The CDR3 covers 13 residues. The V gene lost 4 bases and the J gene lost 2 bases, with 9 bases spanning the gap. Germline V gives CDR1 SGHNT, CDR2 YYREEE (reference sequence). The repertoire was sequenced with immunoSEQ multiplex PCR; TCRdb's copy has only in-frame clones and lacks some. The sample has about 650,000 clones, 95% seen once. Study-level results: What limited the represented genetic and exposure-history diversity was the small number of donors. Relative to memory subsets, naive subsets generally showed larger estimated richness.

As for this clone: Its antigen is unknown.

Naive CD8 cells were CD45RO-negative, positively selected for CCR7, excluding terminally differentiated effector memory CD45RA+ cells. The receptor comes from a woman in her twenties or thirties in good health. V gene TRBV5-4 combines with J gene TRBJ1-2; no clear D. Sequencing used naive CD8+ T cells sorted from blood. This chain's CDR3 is CASSQDGNYGYTF. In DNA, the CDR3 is TGTGCCAGCAGCCAGGACGGAAACTATGGCTACACCTTC.